The sequence of this T cell receptor (beta chain) was determined in a study of T cells in Graves' hyperthyroidism and ophthalmopathy. On the study more broadly: Any treatment followed the collection of peripheral blood at initial diagnosis. General observations from the study: Most thyroid clonotypes with frequency above 0.001 were detected in blood. Separation of ophthalmopathy from stable hyperthyroidism was achieved by a 13 V-J model.

The CDR3 regions of TCR beta were amplified from RNA transcripts. With the HTBI primer set, the TCR CDR3 went through a first round of RT-PCR. TCRdb analysed the multiplex PCR reads with MiXCR anew, one entry per CDR3 protein. The sample includes roughly 650,000 distinct CDR3 sequences, approximately 16% of them seen just once. Points on this clonotype: The antigen remains unidentified.

This CDR3 comprises 11 residues. V was trimmed by 3 bases and J by 7 bases, leaving 6 bases between them. Per germline, CDR1 MNHNS and CDR2 SASEGT. Ophthalmopathy cases met thresholds of Clinical Activity Score at least 3, NOSPECS grade at least 4 and duration under 3 months. The sequenced sample was blood. V and J are TRBV6-1 and TRBJ1-2, with TRBD1 as a possible D gene (5 bases). The source is a middle-aged woman with Graves' ophthalmopathy. CDR3 protein: CASSEGGGYTF. DNA of the CDR3: TGTGCCAGCAGTGAGGGGGGTGGCTACACCTTC.